The clone carrying this TCR beta chain showed up just a few times. V gave up 1 base and J gave up 4 bases, with 17 bases separating them. The CDR3 covers 16 residues. Germline V gene lookup returns CDR1 SGHRS and CDR2 YFSETQ. The data were taken from a study of blood T cell repertoires in COVID-19. The overall study: Spain, Italy and the United States supplied samples that represented acute and convalescent COVID-19. T cells, B-cell-depleted T cells, or PBMCs provided the cDNA or gDNA that served as material.

The authors' processing: From reference gene primer amplification, estimates of nucleated cell counts were derived. Produced via immunoSEQ multiplex PCR; TCRdb's table is partial and in-frame only. The DNA was the basis for D and trimming; V, J and clone size are from that table. The sample lists a few hundred thousand clones; 87% were seen once. The sequence was collected from a man aged 45-65 years with active or convalescent COVID-19. The sequencing input was peripheral blood. The genes are TRBV5-1 and TRBJ1-2, with a possible D match to TRBD1 (5 bases). DNA for the CDR3: TGCGCCAGCAGCTTGCATCAAGGGGCAATGATCTATGGCTACACCTTC. Translated: CASSLHQGAMIYGYTF.